The present T cell receptor beta chain was sequenced within a study of response to subunit inactivated influenza vaccine (dated by TCRdb to the late 2010s). For the study in its entirety: The study used deep quantitative T cell receptor repertoire profiling to track responses to a trivalent subunit inactivated influenza vaccine.

This clonotype was picked up a small number of times. The clone's antigen remains unknown. One end of the junction does not line up with germline, which may come from a read error. Results the study describes overall, beyond this receptor: It was suggested by the authors that each seasonal influenza vaccination may recruit only a limited number of new T cells.

Libraries were built with RT-PCR. TCRdb names Illumina HiSeq 2500 as the instrument used. The raw public reads went through TCRdb reprocessing: fastp at Q25, MiXCR clone calling, in-frame beta chains kept. Identical CDR3 proteins give one entry, which carries the most common genes and DNA. Across this sample there are roughly 650,000 distinct CDR3 sequences, with about 14% seen only once. The ten largest clones capture 7.5% to 9% of the sample. CDR1 is given as DFQATT and CDR2 as SNEGSKA, both from the germline V gene (reference sequence). The CDR3 runs 14 amino acids, cysteine and phenylalanine included. The CDR3 DNA has 42 bases and is translated from base 1.

The receptor was isolated from a man aged 45-60 years who received an inactivated influenza vaccine. Donor details come from another sample of the same person, matched by shared clones. Here the chain combines TRBV20-1 and TRBJ2-7; 9 central bases correspond to TRBD1. Material: PBMCs from blood, obtained 14 days before vaccination. The DNA sequence is TGCAGTGCAAGAGACAGGGGGAAGGCCTACGAGCAGTACTTC. Translated, this is CSARDRGKAYEQYF.